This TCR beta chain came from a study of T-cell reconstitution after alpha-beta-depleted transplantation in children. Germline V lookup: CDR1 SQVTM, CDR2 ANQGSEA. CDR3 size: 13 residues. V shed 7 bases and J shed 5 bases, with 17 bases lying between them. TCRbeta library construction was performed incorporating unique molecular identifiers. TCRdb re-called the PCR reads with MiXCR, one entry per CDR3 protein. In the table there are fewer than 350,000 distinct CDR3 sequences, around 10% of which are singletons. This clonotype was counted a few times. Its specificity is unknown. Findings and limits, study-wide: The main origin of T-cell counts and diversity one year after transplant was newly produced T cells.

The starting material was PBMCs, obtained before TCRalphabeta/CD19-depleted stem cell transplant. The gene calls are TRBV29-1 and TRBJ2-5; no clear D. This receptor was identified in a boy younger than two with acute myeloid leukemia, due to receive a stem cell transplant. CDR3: CSAEPGGWETQYF. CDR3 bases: TGCAGCGCCGAGCCAGGTGGATGGGAGACCCAGTACTTC.